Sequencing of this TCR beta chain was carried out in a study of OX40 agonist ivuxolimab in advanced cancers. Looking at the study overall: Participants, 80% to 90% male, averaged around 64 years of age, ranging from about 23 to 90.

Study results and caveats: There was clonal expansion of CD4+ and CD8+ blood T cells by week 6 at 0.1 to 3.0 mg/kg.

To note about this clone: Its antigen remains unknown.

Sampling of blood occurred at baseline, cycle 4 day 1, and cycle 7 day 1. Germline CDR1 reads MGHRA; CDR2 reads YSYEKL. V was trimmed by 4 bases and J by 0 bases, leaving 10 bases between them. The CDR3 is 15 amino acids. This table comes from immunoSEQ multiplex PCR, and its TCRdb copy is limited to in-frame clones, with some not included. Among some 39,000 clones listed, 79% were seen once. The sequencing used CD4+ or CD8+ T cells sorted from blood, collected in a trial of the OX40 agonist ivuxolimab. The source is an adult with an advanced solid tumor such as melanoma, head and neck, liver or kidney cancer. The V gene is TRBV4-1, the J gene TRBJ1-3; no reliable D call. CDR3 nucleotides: TGCGCCAGCAGCCTCTTCAGTAGCTCTGGAAACACCATATATTTT. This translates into CASSLFSSSGNTIYF.